This T cell receptor (beta chain) was recovered during a study of neoadjuvant nivolumab and ipilimumab in lung cancer. Here immunoSEQ multiplex PCR was the method, and the copy in TCRdb shows in-frame clones only, minus some. Of 40,000 to 55,000 clones listed, around 89% are singletons. From germline, CDR1 is SGDLS and CDR2 YYNGEE. This CDR3 contains 15 residues. V was pared by 3 bases and J by 0 bases, with 10 bases between. This TCR came from an adult with non-small cell lung cancer. Some clones in this sample may be carry-over from other donors' samples. The specimen was blood, collected before neoadjuvant nivolumab, alone or with ipilimumab. This sequence joins TRBV9 and TRBJ1-3, with D hard to call. CDR3 region: CASSAGRISGNTIYF. The DNA of the CDR3 is TGTGCCAGCAGCGCCGGACGGATCTCTGGAAACACCATATATTTT. Full variable domain (remainder filled in from reference TRBV9 and TRBJ1-3): DSGVTQTPKHLITATGQRVTLRCSPRSGDLSVYWYQQSLDQGLQFLIQYYNGEERAKGNILERFSAQQFPDLHSELNLSSLELGDSALYFCASSAGRISGNTIYFGEGSWLTVV.